This T cell receptor beta chain was captured in a study of T cell responses to AZD1222 COVID-19 vaccine. V was trimmed by 5 bases and J by 1 base, leaving 9 bases between them. Germline values: CDR1 SEHNR, CDR2 FQNEAQ (reference sequence). The CDR3 contains 15 residues. In regard to this clone: As yet, its antigen is unknown.

Study outcomes and limitations: The breadth and depth of Spike-specific TCRs increased once two AZD1222 doses had been given. Nearly half of spike-specific TCRs reportedly target variant regions that are unmutated in the B.1.351 and B.1.1.7 variants. Researchers report vaccine-associated CD4 TCRs spanning spike, with dominance at 160-218 and 743-854. Clonal diversity was possibly underestimated, and the donors were mostly white British, with more females.

Libraries were prepared by immunoSEQ multiplex PCR; TCRdb keeps only in-frame clonotypes and omits some of them. The repertoire includes about 85,000 clones, 88% of them detected once, and 15% to 20% sits in the top ten. The rearrangement joins TRBV7-9 to TRBJ2-6; no definite D call. This material consisted of peripheral blood, taken on day 0 of AZD1222 vaccination. The TCR originated in an adult in good health. As DNA, the CDR3 is TGTGCCAGCAGCATCGGCAATTCTGGGGCCAACGTCCTGACTTTC. The encoded protein is CASSIGNSGANVLTF.